This T cell receptor (beta chain) was recorded in a study of blood T cell repertoires in COVID-19. Across the study: Samples representing acute and convalescent COVID-19 were sourced from the United States, Italy and Spain. T cells, B-cell-depleted T cells, or PBMCs supplied cDNA or gDNA.

The germline CDR1 and CDR2 sequences are LGHNA and YNFKEQ. The CDR3 runs 15 residues. Losses at the gene ends were 0 bases for V and 1 base for J; bases not matched to a gene: 0. How the authors handled the data: Using reference gene primer amplification, nucleated cell counts were estimated. Generated by immunoSEQ multiplex PCR, the TCRdb table keeps only in-frame clones and is missing some. D and trimming were read from the DNA, whereas the V and J calls and clone size are those reported in that table. The table shows 100,000 to 150,000 clones, with roughly 83% occurring only once. The rearrangement links TRBV4-2 to TRBJ2-5; 9 positions agree with TRBD2. Sequenced material: peripheral blood. The receptor comes from a man in his 60s with acute or convalescent COVID-19. CDR3 nucleotide sequence: TGTGCCAGCAGCCAAGAGCGGGGGGGCCAAGAGACCCAGTACTTC. Its protein product is CASSQERGGQETQYF.